The rows below give T cell receptor beta chains drawn from one sample of a study of tumor-infiltrating lymphocytes in primary liver carcinoma. TCRdb re-derived calls from the multiplex PCR reads in MiXCR, one entry per CDR3 protein. This sample has 300,000 to 400,000 distinct CDR3 sequences, with roughly two thirds found just once. The specimen sequenced was peripheral blood. These receptor sequences come from a man aged 40-49 years with primary liver carcinoma and hepatitis B virus infection. Each CDR3 is given with its conserved first and last residue. Fields, in order: CDR3 length, D gene, V gene, J gene, clone size, CDR3 DNA, CDR3 protein. D genes are given only for firm matches. Expanded clones are given a class, and other clones once, few, many or no size at all.

15	.	TRBV11-1	TRBJ2-1	.	TGTGCCAGCAGCCTCGGATCTTATTACAGTAATGAGCAGTTCTTC	CASSLGSYYSNEQFF
13	.	TRBV5-4	TRBJ1-4	.	TGTGTCAGCAGCCGTATCCGGGAGGAAAAACTGTTTTTT	CVSSRIREEKLFF
13	.	TRBV11-2	TRBJ1-1	.	TGTGCCAGCATCTTGGGGGGGGACACTGAAGCTTTCTTT	CASILGGDTEAFF
13	.	TRBV5-6	TRBJ2-3	.	TGTGCCATCCTCGACAGGTACACAGATACGCAGTATTTT	CAILDRYTDTQYF
15	.	TRBV29-1	TRBJ2-5	many	TGCAGCGTTGAATTGAGCAGTGAGGAGGAGGAGACCCAGTACTTC	CSVELSSEEEETQYF
15	TRBD1	TRBV28	TRBJ2-7	once	TGTGCCAGCAGTTTTGGCAGGGGGCGCGTAGAGGAGCAGCACTTC	CASSFGRGRVEEQHF
15	.	TRBV10-3	TRBJ2-5	.	TGTGCCATCAGTGAGGCGGGACGGGAGAGAGAGACCCAGTACTTC	CAISEAGRERETQYF
13	.	TRBV20-1	TRBJ2-4	.	TGCAGTGCTAGTAGCGGTCCCAGAAACATTCAGTACTTC	CSASSGPRNIQYF
15	.	TRBV12-3/TRBV12-4	TRBJ2-3	.	TGTGCCAGCAGTCGTGACCCCCTCCACACAGATACGCAGTATTTT	CASSRDPLHTDTQYF
14	.	TRBV6-5	TRBJ2-3	.	TGTGCCACCAGTTATTCTAATGGCAATCAGCCCCAGTATTTT	CATSYSNGNQPQYF
16	.	TRBV6-1	TRBJ1-6	once	TGTGCCAGCAGTGAAGAAGGTCAGCTTTTGAATTCACTTCTCCACTTT	CASSEEGQLLNSLLHF
16	.	TRBV4-1	TRBJ2-3	many	TGCGCCAGCAGCCAAGAGGTGGGATGGGACACAGATACGCAGTATTTT	CASSQEVGWDTDTQYF
17	TRBD2	TRBV6-5	TRBJ2-1	many	TGTGCCAGCAGTAAAGATTTAGCGGGAGACTCCTACAATGAGCAGTTCTTC	CASSKDLAGDSYNEQFF
14	.	TRBV10-3	TRBJ1-1	.	TGTGCCATCCAAGAGGGAGGAGTGAACACTGAAGCTTTCTTT	CAIQEGGVNTEAFF
14	TRBD2	TRBV5-8	TRBJ2-1	.	TGTGCCAGCAGCTTGGGGACTAGCATGGCTGAGCAGTTCTTC	CASSLGTSMAEQFF
16	.	TRBV6-1	TRBJ2-2	few	TGTGCCAGCAGCCTCACACCGTTCCCGAACACCGGGGAGCTGTTTTTT	CASSLTPFPNTGELFF
21	.	TRBV11-2	TRBJ2-2	.	TGTGCCAGCAGCATTCTGGGGGAATGGGTATTTGTGGCAGCGAACACCGGGGAGCTGTTTTTT	CASSILGEWVFVAANTGELFF
12	.	TRBV11-3	TRBJ2-3	.	TGTGCCAGCAGCCGGGACGTAGGAGGGATGTATTTT	CASSRDVGGMYF
14	TRBD2	TRBV10-3	TRBJ2-1	many	TGTGCCTCCCAAGCGGGAGAGTCCTACAATGAGCAGTTCTTC	CASQAGESYNEQFF
16	.	TRBV5-6	TRBJ1-5	.	TGTGCCAGCAGCTATGGGAATTGGGGAAGCAATCAGCCCCAGCATTTT	CASSYGNWGSNQPQHF
12	.	TRBV28	TRBJ1-5	few	TGTGCCAGCAGTGAGATCGACGGGCCCCAGCATTTT	CASSEIDGPQHF
13	.	TRBV11-2	TRBJ2-1	many	TGTGCCAGCAGGGGGATAATGGGCAATGAGCAGTTCTTC	CASRGIMGNEQFF
15	TRBD2	TRBV29-1	TRBJ2-1	once	TGCAGCGGACGACTAGCGGGAGGGATTGGCAATGGACAGTTCTTC	CSGRLAGGIGNGQFF
16	TRBD2	TRBV11-2	TRBJ2-5	once	TGTGCCAGCGGTCCCGGACTAGCGGGGAGACAAGAGACCCAGTACTTC	CASGPGLAGRQETQYF
16	TRBD1	TRBV12-3/TRBV12-4	TRBJ2-7	few	TGTGCCAGCAGCACCACCGGGACAGGGGGCTTGTACGAGCAGTACTTC	CASSTTGTGGLYEQYF
13	.	TRBV7-9	TRBJ2-7	.	TGTGCCAGCAGCTCTTACGGCAACTACGAGCAGTACTTC	CASSSYGNYEQYF
15	TRBD1	TRBV24-1	TRBJ2-1	.	TGTGCCACCAGTGATTCGGACAGGGGAAACAATGAGCAGTTCTTC	CATSDSDRGNNEQFF
15	TRBD2	TRBV11-2	TRBJ2-5	.	TGTGCCAGCAGCGTTACTAGCGGCCTAGGGGAGGCCCAGTACTTC	CASSVTSGLGEAQYF
14	TRBD1	TRBV11-3	TRBJ2-1	.	TGTGCCAGCGGCTTCGGGACAGGATACAATGAGCAGGTCTTC	CASGFGTGYNEQVF
14	.	TRBV6-2/TRBV6-3	TRBJ2-1	many	TGTGCCAGTCTAACCGGGACGGCCTACAATGAGCAGTTCTTC	CASLTGTAYNEQFF
16	TRBD1	TRBV5-4	TRBJ2-1	few	TGTGCCAGCAGCTTAGCCAGGGACAGGGGGTTCAATGAGCAGTTCTTC	CASSLARDRGFNEQFF
13	.	TRBV11-2	TRBJ2-1	.	TGTGCCAGCAGCTTGAGCCTATGGGATGAGCAGTTCTTC	CASSLSLWDEQFF
15	TRBD1	TRBV19	TRBJ2-7	few	TGTGCCAGTGCAACAGGGGGTAGGAGCTCCTACGAGCAGTACTTC	CASATGGRSSYEQYF
15	TRBD1	TRBV5-6	TRBJ2-5	few	TGTGCCAGCAGCTCGACAGGGGGAGACCAAGAGACCCAGTACTTC	CASSSTGGDQETQYF
14	.	TRBV28	TRBJ1-5	.	TGTGCCAGCAGTTTGTTGGACGGAAATCAGCCCCAGCATTTT	CASSLLDGNQPQHF
15	TRBD1	TRBV28	TRBJ1-4	.	TGTGCCAGCAGTTTGCGGACAGGGGGGGATGAACAACTGTTTTTT	CASSLRTGGDEQLFF
14	.	TRBV4-3	TRBJ2-7	.	TGCGCCAGCATCCAAGATCACTGGTCCTACGAGCAGTACTTC	CASIQDHWSYEQYF
13	.	TRBV28	TRBJ1-6	.	TGTGCCAGCAGTTTTATCCGGCGTTCACCCCTCCACTTT	CASSFIRRSPLHF
13	.	TRBV4-3	TRBJ2-5	.	TGCACCAGCAGCCAAGGGTTAGGAGAGACCCAGTACTTC	CTSSQGLGETQYF
14	TRBD1	TRBV4-1	TRBJ2-3	.	TGCGCCAGCAACCAAGGGGGCTGGTCCGATACGCAGTATTTT	CASNQGGWSDTQYF
16	TRBD1	TRBV10-3	TRBJ2-6	.	TGTGCCATCAGTGCCGGACAGGTGAATGGGGCTAGCGTCCTGACTTTC	CAISAGQVNGASVLTF
13	TRBD2	TRBV5-1	TRBJ2-1	few	TGCGCCAGCAGCCGACTAGCGGGAGGTGAGCAGTTCTTC	CASSRLAGGEQFF
14	.	TRBV29-1	TRBJ2-5	once	TGCAGCTATTGGGCGAACGGGGCCATAGAGACCCAGTACTTC	CSYWANGAIETQYF